Presented here are 12 T cell receptor beta chains from one specimen sequenced in a study of shared clonotypes between healthy human individuals. CD45RO-negative CD8 cells positively selected for CCR7 made up the naive population, which excluded terminally differentiated effector memory CD45RA+ cells. TCRdb keeps only in-frame clones here, not all; method: immunoSEQ multiplex PCR. The sample consists of about 820,000 clones, almost 95% of them appearing once. Material for sequencing was naive CD8+ T cells sorted from blood. All receptors derive from a man aged 25 to 40 in good health.

The J gene is TRBJ2-7, the V gene TRBV18; 7 bases map to TRBD2. The ends lost 8 bases at V and 6 bases at J; junction bases unmatched: 10. Germline V gene lookup returns CDR1 KGHSH and CDR2 LQKENI. The CDR3 is 13 residues long. CDR3 loop: CASQTSGVREQYF. The CDR3 DNA reads TGTGCCAGCCAGACCAGCGGGGTGCGCGAGCAGTACTTC.

The J gene is TRBJ2-2, the V gene TRBV2; 7 bases are shared with TRBD2. In germline, CDR1 is SNHLY, CDR2 FYNNEI. This CDR3 is built from 17 residues. The V and J ends lost 7 bases and 0 bases, in that order; junction bases with no gene match: 11. The CDR3 DNA follows: TGTGCCAGCACTCCGTTCCAAAGCGGGGCGAACACCGGGGAGCTGTTTTTT. Amino acids: CASTPFQSGANTGELFF.

This clone is labeled medium-sized. The chain links TRBV11-2 to TRBJ2-1; tentative D call: TRBD2 (5 bases). V lost 4 bases, J lost 10 bases, and 11 bases lay in between. Germline CDR1 is SGHAT and CDR2 is FQNNGV. CDR3 length: 12 amino acids. CDR3 residues: CASSSIGGEQFF. CDR3 nucleotide sequence: TGTGCCAGCAGCTCGATAGGAGGCGAGCAGTTCTTC.

The chain couples TRBV4-3 to TRBJ2-7, with D unclear. Germline loops: CDR1 LGHNA, CDR2 YSLEER. With 4 bases removed from V and 3 bases from J, the gap between germline ends came to 16 bases. The CDR3 runs 15 residues. CDR3 DNA: TGCGCCAGCAGCCCCGGGCCAAATCCCCTCTACGAGCAGTACTTC. Encoded protein: CASSPGPNPLYEQYF.

V usage is TRBV29-1 and J usage is TRBJ1-2; TRBD1 might be the D (5 bases). This CDR3 spans 13 amino acids. Germline V gives CDR1 SQVTM, CDR2 ANQGSEA. The V end was cut by 7 bases, the J end by 2 bases, with 14 bases between. The CDR3, as DNA: TGCAGCGCCCTGGAGCAGGGCAACTATGGCTACACCTTC. Amino acids: CSALEQGNYGYTF.

This clone was observed a single time. This chain joins TRBV4-1 and TRBJ2-1; 10 nucleotides align to TRBD2. This CDR3 spans 15 amino acids. From germline, CDR1 is MGHRA and CDR2 YSYEKL. The V and J ends lost 0 bases and 8 bases, in that order; junction bases with no gene match: 4. The CDR3 bases are TGCGCCAGCAGCCAAGAGCCTAGCGGGAGTGATGAGCAGTTCTTC. This codes for CASSQEPSGSDEQFF.

The rearrangement links TRBV11-2 to TRBJ2-7; 8 bases map to TRBD2. The V gene end was trimmed by 1 base and the J gene end by 3 bases; junction bases not matched to a gene: 14. Germline V gene data show CDR1 as SGHAT and CDR2 as FQNNGV. This CDR3 is built from 18 residues. The CDR3, as DNA: TGTGCCAGCAGCTTAGGTGAGCGGGAGTCATTGTTTTACTACGAGCAGTACTTC. It yields the protein CASSLGERESLFYYEQYF. The variable domain in full, with the rest retrieved from reference TRBV11-2 and TRBJ2-7, is EAGVAQSPRYKIIEKRQSVAFWCNPISGHATLYWYQQILGQGPKLLIQFQNNGVVDDSQLPKDRFSAERLKGVDSTLKIQPAKLEDSAVYLCASSLGERESLFYYEQYFGPGTRLTVT.

The chain employs TRBV4-1 and TRBJ2-1; D is perhaps TRBD2 (5 bases). V was shortened by 4 bases and J by 10 bases, with 14 bases between the two germline ends. CDR3 length: 13 residues. The germline CDR1 and CDR2 sequences are MGHRA and YSYEKL. Written as DNA, the CDR3 is TGCGCCAGCAGCCCTTCACTCGGGAAAGAGCAGTTCTTC. It codes for CASSPSLGKEQFF.

This chain uses TRBV7-9 with TRBJ2-2, with D unresolved. Trimming cost V 2 bases and J 6 bases, with 4 bases left between them. The CDR3 runs 12 residues. Germline V gives CDR1 SEHNR, CDR2 FQNEAQ (reference sequence). CDR3 protein: CASSLQPGELFF. The CDR3 DNA sequence: TGTGCCAGCAGCTTACAGCCCGGGGAGCTGTTTTTT.

The rearrangement links TRBV14 to TRBJ1-1, with D possibly matching TRBD1 (6 bases). Per the germline V gene, CDR1 is SGHDN and CDR2 is FVKESK. The CDR3 runs 15 residues. V was cut by 1 base and J by 5 bases, with 14 bases left in between. The CDR3 nucleotides are TGTGCCAGCAGCCAAGTGACAGGCAAGGAGACTGAAGCTTTCTTT. Amino acid sequence: CASSQVTGKETEAFF.

The genes are TRBV15 and TRBJ2-3, with TRBD2 matching over 8 bases. J was trimmed by 4 bases and V by 7 bases; bases with no gene match: 13. The CDR3 contains 16 residues. CDR1 LNHNV and CDR2 YYDKDF come from the germline V gene (reference sequence). This CDR3 reads CATKSLPAGEADTQYF. Written as DNA, the CDR3 is TGTGCCACCAAATCCCTTCCAGCGGGAGAAGCAGATACGCAGTATTTT.

Written as DNA, the CDR3 is TGTGCCAGTAGTATGGATCGGTACAGCCTCTCTGGGGCCAACGTCCTGACTTTC. It specifies CASSMDRYSLSGANVLTF. V and J are TRBV19 and TRBJ2-6, with unresolved D. The germline V gene has CDR1 LNHDA and CDR2 SQIVND (reference sequence). V lost 3 bases to trimming and J lost 0 bases, with 15 bases between them. This CDR3 contains 18 residues.